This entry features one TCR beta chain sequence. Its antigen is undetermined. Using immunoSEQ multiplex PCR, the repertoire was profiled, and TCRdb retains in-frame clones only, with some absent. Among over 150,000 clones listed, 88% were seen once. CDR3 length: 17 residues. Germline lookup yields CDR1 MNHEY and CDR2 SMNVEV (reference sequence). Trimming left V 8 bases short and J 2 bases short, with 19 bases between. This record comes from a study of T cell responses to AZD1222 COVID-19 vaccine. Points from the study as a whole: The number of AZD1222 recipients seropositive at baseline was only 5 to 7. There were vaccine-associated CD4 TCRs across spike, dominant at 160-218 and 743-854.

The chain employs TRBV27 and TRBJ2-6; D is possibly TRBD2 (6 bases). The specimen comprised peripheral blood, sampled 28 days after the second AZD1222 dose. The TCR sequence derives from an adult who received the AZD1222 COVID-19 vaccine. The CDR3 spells CASGAGRGLTGANVLTF. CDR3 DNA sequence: TGTGCCAGCGGTGCGGGGCGAGGTTTGACTGGGGCCAACGTCCTGACTTTC.